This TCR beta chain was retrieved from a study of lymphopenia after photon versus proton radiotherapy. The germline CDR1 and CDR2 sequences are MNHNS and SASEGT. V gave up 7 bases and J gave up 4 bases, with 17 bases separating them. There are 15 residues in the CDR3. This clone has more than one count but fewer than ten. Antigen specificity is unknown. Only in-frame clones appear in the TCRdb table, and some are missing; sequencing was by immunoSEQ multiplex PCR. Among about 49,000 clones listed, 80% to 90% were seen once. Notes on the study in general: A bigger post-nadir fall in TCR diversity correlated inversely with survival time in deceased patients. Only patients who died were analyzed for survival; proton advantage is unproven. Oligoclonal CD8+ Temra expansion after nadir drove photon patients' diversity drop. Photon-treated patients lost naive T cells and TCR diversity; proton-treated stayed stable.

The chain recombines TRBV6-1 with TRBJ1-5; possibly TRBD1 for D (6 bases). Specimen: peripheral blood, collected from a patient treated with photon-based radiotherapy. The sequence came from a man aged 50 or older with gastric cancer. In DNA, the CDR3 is TGTGCCAGCAACTCCAGGGGCGGGCGGAATCAGCCCCAGCATTTT. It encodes CASNSRGGRNQPQHF.